Listed below are T cell receptor beta chains from one sample, sequenced in a study of blood T cell repertoires in COVID-19. Method: immunoSEQ multiplex PCR; TCRdb's copy keeps in-frame clones and lacks some. The sample consists of 100,000 to 150,000 clones, about four fifths of them appearing once. Sequencing was carried out using peripheral blood. The receptors here all came from a man aged 30 to 39 with COVID-19, enrolled during active disease. The CDR3 runs from the conserved cysteine through the conserved F or W. Each record gives: J gene, D gene, clone size, V gene, CDR3 DNA, CDR3 protein. The D gene is left open where the match is weak. Only some rows state a clone size, as once, few, many or a class for expanded clones.

>TRBJ2-1|TRBD2|NA|TRBV7-2
TGTGCCAGCAGCCCCTTGGTTCGGCTAGCGGGGCACAATGAGCAGTTCTTC
CASSPLVRLAGHNEQFF
>TRBJ2-1|TRBD2|NA|TRBV5-1
TGCGCCAGCAGCTTGGCCAGTCGCGGGGGGAGCTCCTACAATGAGCAGTTCTTC
CASSLASRGGSSYNEQFF
>TRBJ1-4|TRBD1|NA|TRBV27
TGTGCCAGCAGCCCCAGGGGGCTGGTCGCGACTAATGAAAAACTGTTTTTT
CASSPRGLVATNEKLFF
>TRBJ2-1|NA|NA|TRBV9
TGTGCCAGCAGCGCCAGACAGGAATTGATTCCCGACAATGAGCAGTTCTTC
CASSARQELIPDNEQFF
>TRBJ2-1|TRBD2|few|TRBV30
TGTGCCTGGAGTGTAGCGGGGGGGCCCAATGAGCAGTTCTTC
CAWSVAGGPNEQFF
>TRBJ2-7|TRBD1|NA|TRBV2
TGTGCCAGCAGTATACCCGGGACAGGGGACTACTCCTACGAGCAGTACTTC
CASSIPGTGDYSYEQYF
>TRBJ2-7|TRBD1|once|TRBV28
TGTGCCAGCAGTTCAGGGGGCAGCGAGCAGTACTTC
CASSSGGSEQYF
>TRBJ2-5|NA|NA|TRBV15
TGTGCCACCAGCAGAGGCCCGGGAGAGACCCAGTACTTC
CATSRGPGETQYF
>TRBJ1-2|NA|once|TRBV5-6
TGTGCCAGCAGCTTGGGTCAGTATGGCTACACCTTC
CASSLGQYGYTF
>TRBJ2-3|NA|NA|TRBV4-1
TGCGCCAGCAGCCAAGGCGGGCGGGATATCGCAGATACGCAGTATTTT
CASSQGGRDIADTQYF
>TRBJ2-7|NA|NA|TRBV30
TGTGCCTGGAGTGTGGCAGGGGGGACCTACGAGCAGTACTTC
CAWSVAGGTYEQYF
>TRBJ2-2|NA|NA|TRBV18
TGTGCCAGCTCACCCCCCTCGACATCGGACACCGGGGAGCTGTTTTTT
CASSPPSTSDTGELFF
>TRBJ2-3|NA|NA|TRBV9
TGTGCCAGCAGCGCCCGGCCAGAGGAAAACACAGATACGCAGTATTTT
CASSARPEENTDTQYF
>TRBJ1-1|NA|NA|TRBV9
TGTGCCAGCAGCGTAGGTAGCGGGACTGAAGCTTTCTTT
CASSVGSGTEAFF
>TRBJ2-2|TRBD1|NA|TRBV30
TGTGCCTGGAACCAGGACAGGGCGAACACCGGGGAGCTGTTTTTT
CAWNQDRANTGELFF
>TRBJ2-7|NA|NA|TRBV7-3
TGTGCCAGCAGCTCCGGGTCATTTCCCCACGAGCAGTACTTC
CASSSGSFPHEQYF
>TRBJ1-2|NA|NA|TRBV7-2
TGTGCCAGCAGCTTAGGGGGCAGGCCAAACTATGGCTACACCTTC
CASSLGGRPNYGYTF